This TCR beta chain was sequenced during a study of response to subunit inactivated influenza vaccine. Study findings and constraints: Authors suggested few new T cells are recruited by each seasonal influenza vaccination.

This clonotype showed up just a few times. What it binds is not known. TCRdb re-called the RT-PCR reads with MiXCR, one entry per CDR3 protein. The table lists about 190,000 distinct CDR3 sequences, around an eighth of them singletons. Germline V gene data show CDR1 as LGHNA and CDR2 as YSLEER. J gave up 3 bases and V 1 base, and 12 bases lay outside the gene matches. CDR3 length equals 18 residues. The genes are TRBV4-3 and TRBJ2-7, with TRBD2 matching over 10 bases. Source: CD8+ T cells sorted from PBMCs, taken approximately 5 days after vaccination. This clonotype was sampled from a man aged 45-65 years who received an inactivated influenza vaccine. CDR3 DNA: TGCGCCAGCAGCCAAGGCGCCGCGCTAGCGGGAGCCTTCTACGAGCAGTACTTC. Amino acid sequence: CASSQGAALAGAFYEQYF.